These 24 T cell receptor beta chains were sequenced from one sample in a study of control samples from healthy donors and cancer patients. Here immunoSEQ multiplex PCR was the method, and the copy in TCRdb shows in-frame clones only, minus some. Of 75,000 to 95,000 clones listed, about four fifths are singletons. The sample comprised PBMCs. Source of these receptors: a man between 65 and 80 years old with lung cancer.

The rearrangement joins TRBV30 to TRBJ2-5; D is possibly TRBD2 (5 bases). Trimming shortened V by 0 bases and J by 5 bases, and 16 bases separated the two germline ends. CDR3 length: 15 residues. The germline V gene has CDR1 GTSNPN and CDR2 SVGIG (reference sequence). For the CDR3, the DNA is TGTGCCTGGAGTGTCGGAGTAGCGCGAGGGGAGACCCAGTACTTC. It codes for CAWSVGVARGETQYF.

The chain carries TRBV29-1 and TRBJ2-6, with TRBD1 matching 8 bases. V lost 5 bases to trimming and J lost 4 bases; unmatched junction nucleotides: 4. Germline-derived CDR1 and CDR2 are SQVTM and ANQGSEA. This CDR3 is built from 14 residues. CDR3 DNA: TGCAGCGTTCAGGGGGCGAGGGGGGCCAACGTCCTGACTTTC. Encoded protein: CSVQGARGANVLTF.

The chain has TRBV2 and TRBJ2-1; 10 nucleotides align to TRBD2. Germline lookup yields CDR1 SNHLY and CDR2 FYNNEI. V was clipped by 8 bases and J by 4 bases; unmatched bases: 2. This CDR3 is 13 amino acids long. The CDR3 DNA reads TGTGCCAGCGAGCGGGGGGGTTACAATGAGCAGTTCTTC. Protein sequence: CASERGGYNEQFF.

This rearrangement joins TRBV6-5 to TRBJ1-3; 9 bases fit TRBD1. CDR1 MNHEY and CDR2 SVGAGI come from the germline V gene. V trimming: 7 bases; J trimming: 4 bases; junction bases outside the gene matches: 8. The CDR3 runs to 15 residues. The CDR3 region is CASTRTGQGGNTIYF. The CDR3 bases are TGTGCCAGCACCCGAACGGGACAGGGCGGAAACACCATATATTTT.

The CDR3 DNA reads as TGTGCCAGCAGGTCCGGGGGCGGGGATACGCAGTATTTT. Its translation: CASRSGGGDTQYF. The chain carries TRBV28 and TRBJ2-3; D tentatively reads TRBD1 or TRBD2 (6 bases each). The CDR3 has 13 residues. Germline CDR1 and CDR2: MDHEN and SYDVKM. V was pared by 6 bases and J by 6 bases, with 13 bases between.

The chain couples TRBV2 to TRBJ1-2, with D possibly TRBD1 on 6 matching bases. Germline lookup yields CDR1 SNHLY and CDR2 FYNNEI. The CDR3 contains 14 residues. V shed 8 bases and J shed 8 bases, with 21 bases lying between them. The chain's CDR3 is CASPKVGALSGYTF. CDR3 DNA: TGTGCCAGCCCAAAAGTGGGGGCCCTCTCCGGCTACACCTTC.

This clone was seen only once. V gene TRBV7-3 combines with J gene TRBJ2-1; D could derive from TRBD1 or TRBD2 (6 bases each). With 1 base removed from V and 9 bases from J, the gap between germline ends came to 13 bases. This CDR3 contains 14 residues. Germline V CDR1 and CDR2: SGHTA, FQGTGA. DNA of the CDR3: TGTGCCAGCAGCTTAAAAGGGGGGCAGGGTGAGCAGTTCTTC. Amino acids: CASSLKGGQGEQFF.

This chain uses TRBV9 with TRBJ2-6; D may be TRBD1 (6 bases). The ends were cut back, 0 bases at V and 0 bases at J, with 19 bases in the middle. The CDR3 covers 20 residues. The germline V gene has CDR1 SGDLS and CDR2 YYNGEE. The CDR3 loop reads CASSVGRLEKGGSGANVLTF. CDR3 in DNA: TGTGCCAGCAGCGTAGGGCGATTGGAGAAAGGGGGCTCTGGGGCCAACGTCCTGACTTTC.

The chain links TRBV18 to TRBJ1-5; D is unclear. The V end was cut by 2 bases, the J end by 9 bases, with 11 bases between. CDR3 size: 13 residues. The germline CDR1 and CDR2 sequences are KGHSH and LQKENI. The CDR3 sequence: CASSPEVERPQHF. The CDR3, as DNA: TGTGCCAGCTCACCAGAAGTGGAGCGGCCCCAGCATTTT.

J is TRBJ1-2 and V is TRBV5-8; D remains unclear. The CDR3 spans 15 residues. The germline CDR1 and CDR2 sequences are SGHTS and YDEGEE. V lost 0 bases and J lost 5, with 14 bases in between. CDR3 sequence reads: CASSLAPGLGYGYTF. The CDR3, as DNA: TGTGCCAGCAGCTTGGCTCCGGGTCTGGGTTATGGCTACACCTTC.

The chain joins TRBV19 to TRBJ2-3, with D possibly being TRBD2 (6 bases). Germline V gives CDR1 LNHDA, CDR2 SQIVND (reference sequence). The germline V and J ends were trimmed by 3 bases and 5 bases, with 21 bases remaining between them. This CDR3 region has 17 residues. The CDR3 loop reads CASSISGAGSVEDTQYF. CDR3 DNA: TGTGCCAGTAGTATTAGCGGTGCCGGGAGCGTGGAAGATACGCAGTATTTT.

This chain connects TRBV24-1 to TRBJ2-2, with a weak D call TRBD1 (6 bases). Germline CDR1 and CDR2: KGHDR and SFDVKD. The CDR3 has 15 amino acids. V was pared by 7 bases and J by 0 bases, with 11 bases between. The CDR3 reads CATSPGTTNTGELFF. The CDR3 region has the DNA TGTGCCACCAGCCCCGGGACAACGAACACCGGGGAGCTGTTTTTT.

The V and J genes are TRBV7-8 and TRBJ1-1; D is ambiguous. CDR1 SGHVS and CDR2 FQNEAQ come from the germline V gene. V lost 2 bases to trimming and J lost 0 bases, with 7 bases between them. This CDR3 spans 14 amino acids. CDR3 in amino acids: CASSLRSLNTEAFF. The CDR3 region has the DNA TGTGCCAGCAGCTTAAGAAGCCTGAACACTGAAGCTTTCTTT.

This clone occurred once. The V call is TRBV28, the J call TRBJ1-3, with TRBD1 as a possible D gene (5 bases). CDR3 length: 15 amino acids. V lost 10 bases and J lost 0, with 16 bases in between. Germline V gene lookup returns CDR1 MDHEN and CDR2 SYDVKM. The CDR3 region is CATCSPGSSGNTIYF. In nucleotides, the CDR3 is TGTGCCACCTGTAGTCCAGGGAGCTCTGGAAACACCATATATTTT.

The chain carries TRBV7-2 and TRBJ2-5, with 8 bases aligning to TRBD1. The CDR3 has 14 amino acids. Germline CDR1 SGHTA, CDR2 FQGNSA. V lost 3 bases, J lost 5 bases, and 5 bases stayed unmatched. For the CDR3, the DNA is TGTGCCAGCAGCTTGGCAGGACAGGGTGAGACCCAGTACTTC. It translates to CASSLAGQGETQYF.

The rearrangement uses TRBV18 and TRBJ2-7; tentatively, D is TRBD1 (6 bases). Looked up from germline, CDR1 is KGHSH and CDR2 is LQKENI. V was shortened by 1 base and J by 1 base, with 11 bases between the two germline ends. The CDR3 runs 15 residues. CDR3 loop: CASSPRTATSYEQYF. The CDR3 DNA reads as TGTGCCAGCTCACCACGGACAGCCACGTCCTACGAGCAGTACTTC.

This chain uses TRBV24-1 with TRBJ1-3; D not certain. The germline CDR1 and CDR2 sequences are KGHDR and SFDVKD. The CDR3 sequence is 12 residues long. Between the trimmed V and J ends, which lost 5 bases and 4 bases, there was a span of 5 bases. Written as DNA, the CDR3 is TGTGCCACCAGTGGATCCGGAAACACCATATATTTT. Translating it yields CATSGSGNTIYF.

The chain links TRBV15 to TRBJ2-5; 9 bases fit TRBD1. The length of the CDR3 is 15 residues. J gave up 2 bases and V 2 bases, and 3 bases lay outside the gene matches. Germline lookup yields CDR1 LNHNV and CDR2 YYDKDF (reference sequence). CDR3 in DNA: TGTGCCACCAGCAGAACCGGGACAGGGCAAGAGACCCAGTACTTC. Translated, it gives CATSRTGTGQETQYF.

This clone was counted between two and nine times. A read error is likely, as this CDR3 ends without the conserved phenylalanine or tryptophan. It is unclear where the CDR3 begins or ends on the DNA, so no DNA is shown, and the CDR3 is as TCRdb lists it. The J gene is TRBJ1-1, the V gene TRBV5-5. In germline, CDR1 is SGHKS, CDR2 YYEKEE (reference sequence). From its first to its last residue, the CDR3 has 10 amino acids. This CDR3 is CASSPIRGPG.

The genes are TRBV2 and TRBJ2-7, with D possibly being TRBD1 (6 bases). This CDR3 is 12 amino acids long. The V gene lost 5 bases and the J gene lost 4 bases, with 9 bases spanning the gap. CDR1 is SNHLY, CDR2 FYNNEI, per germline. The CDR3 nucleotides are TGTGCCAGCAGTACACAGGGTTACGAGCAGTACTTC. It translates to CASSTQGYEQYF.

The J gene is TRBJ1-6, the V gene TRBV10-3; possibly TRBD1 for D (5 bases). V dropped 4 bases and J dropped 10 bases, with 17 bases sitting between them. This CDR3 spans 15 amino acids. Germline lookup yields CDR1 ENHRY and CDR2 SYGVKD. In nucleotides, the CDR3 is TGTGCCATCAGTGTTGACAGCGGTTCAGACTCACCCCTCCACTTT. It specifies CAISVDSGSDSPLHF.

The V and J genes are TRBV23-1 and TRBJ2-7; D might be TRBD1 or TRBD2, each matching 5 bases. TRBV23-1 is an open reading frame whose function is uncertain. Trimming removed 5 bases at V and 0 bases at J, with 14 bases between. The CDR3 is made up of 15 amino acids. The CDR3 spells CASSLRRGDSYEQYF. CDR3 DNA: TGCGCCAGCAGTTTACGACGGGGCGACTCCTACGAGCAGTACTTC.

The CDR3 region is CATSRGGPEAFF. CDR3 bases: TGTGCCACCAGCAGGGGCGGACCTGAAGCTTTCTTT. This chain uses TRBV15 with TRBJ1-1; D remains unclear. Germline V lookup: CDR1 LNHNV, CDR2 YYDKDF (reference sequence). The CDR3 runs 12 residues. Trimming pared 3 bases from V and 6 bases from J, leaving 8 bases between.

The rearrangement links TRBV5-4 to TRBJ2-3; 9 bases align to TRBD2. This CDR3 has 18 amino acids. The ends lost 0 bases at V and 1 base at J; junction bases unmatched: 9. Germline V gene lookup returns CDR1 SGHNT and CDR2 YYREEE (reference sequence). The CDR3 nucleotides are TGTGCCAGCAGCTTGGGGAGCGGGGGGTCGGTTGGCACAGATACGCAGTATTTT. It specifies CASSLGSGGSVGTDTQYF. Together with reference TRBV5-4 and TRBJ2-3, the CDR3 gives the full variable domain: ETGVTQSPTHLIKTRGQQVTLRCSSQSGHNTVSWYQQALGQGPQFIFQYYREEENGRGNFPPRFSGLQFPNYSSELNVNALELDDSALYLCASSLGSGGSVGTDTQYFGPGTRLTVL.